These 11 T cell receptor beta chains were all obtained from the same sample, sequenced in a study of blood T cell repertoires in COVID-19. Measured with immunoSEQ multiplex PCR; TCRdb has only the in-frame clones, and not every one. This table has 200,000 to 250,000 clones, 85% appearing once. The sequencing sample was made of PBMCs or T cells enriched from blood (not recorded which). The receptors were sampled from a man aged 35-49 years who had recovered from COVID-19.

The V gene is TRBV11-3, the J gene TRBJ2-2, with D tentatively TRBD2 (6 bases). The CDR3 has 17 residues. V lost 5 bases to trimming and J lost 3 bases, with 19 bases between them. Per the germline V gene, CDR1 is SGHNT and CDR2 is YENEEA. The CDR3 nucleotides are TGTGCCAGCAGCCCAGAGGGGCTAGCGATTCACACCGGGGAGCTGTTTTTT. It yields the protein CASSPEGLAIHTGELFF.

This clone has only one observation. V gene TRBV18 combines with J gene TRBJ2-1, with D perhaps TRBD2 (6 bases). The CDR3 is 16 amino acids. Germline CDR1 is KGHSH and CDR2 is LQKENI. Trimming took off 4 bases at V and 6 bases at J, with 19 bases between the two ends. The CDR3 protein is CASSRLASVNFNEQFF. CDR3 in DNA: TGTGCCAGCTCACGTCTAGCTAGCGTGAATTTCAATGAGCAGTTCTTC.

The chain couples TRBV9 to TRBJ1-3; perhaps TRBD1 as D (6 bases). The CDR3 runs to 16 residues. V was pared by 0 bases and J by 0 bases, with 10 bases between. Germline V gene data show CDR1 as SGDLS and CDR2 as YYNGEE. The chain's CDR3 is CASSVATGFSGNTIYF. As DNA, the CDR3 is TGTGCCAGCAGCGTAGCTACAGGGTTCTCTGGAAACACCATATATTTT.

The chain couples TRBV18 to TRBJ1-2; 10 bases fit TRBD1. The CDR3 is 14 amino acids. J lost 2 bases, V lost 3 bases, and 0 bases had no gene match. The germline V gene encodes CDR1 KGHSH and CDR2 LQKENI. The CDR3 sequence is CASSPDRGNYGYTF. CDR3 bases: TGTGCCAGCTCACCGGACAGGGGGAACTATGGCTACACCTTC. Drawing the rest from reference TRBV18 and TRBJ1-2, the complete variable domain is NAGVMQNPRHLVRRRGQEARLRCSPMKGHSHVYWYRQLPEEGLKFMVYLQKENIIDESGMPKERFSAEFPKEGPSILRIQQVVRGDSAAYFCASSPDRGNYGYTFGSGTRLTVV.

The rearrangement uses TRBV4-1 and TRBJ2-2, with D perhaps TRBD1 (5 bases). V was shortened by 1 base and J by 5 bases, with 11 bases between the two germline ends. There are 15 residues in the CDR3. The V gene's germline CDR1 is MGHRA and CDR2 YSYEKL. CDR3 coding DNA: TGCGCCAGCAGCCAAGTTACGGCAGGGACCGGGGAGCTGTTTTTT. Amino acids: CASSQVTAGTGELFF.

This chain links TRBV12-5 with TRBJ1-1; TRBD1 is a possible D gene (6 bases). V shed 5 bases and J shed 1 base, with 11 bases lying between them. The CDR3 is made up of 14 amino acids. The germline V gene encodes CDR1 LGHNT and CDR2 FRNRAP. The DNA for the CDR3 is TGTGCTAGTGGTCCACCGACAGGGAACACTGAAGCTTTCTTT. Its protein is CASGPPTGNTEAFF.

V usage is TRBV9 and J usage is TRBJ2-3; TRBD2 agrees at 9 bases. CDR1 and CDR2 (germline): SGDLS, YYNGEE. The CDR3 totals 14 residues. The V segment lost 7 bases and the J segment 6 bases; nucleotides outside the gene matches: 9. CDR3 sequence: CASALAGPPDTQYF. For the CDR3, the DNA is TGTGCCAGCGCCCTAGCGGGGCCCCCGGATACGCAGTATTTT. Together with reference TRBV9 and TRBJ2-3, the CDR3 gives the full variable domain: DSGVTQTPKHLITATGQRVTLRCSPRSGDLSVYWYQQSLDQGLQFLIQYYNGEERAKGNILERFSAQQFPDLHSELNLSSLELGDSALYFCASALAGPPDTQYFGPGTRLTVL.

This clone was seen only once. J is TRBJ1-2 and V is TRBV6-5, with 7 bases identical to TRBD1. V lost 6 bases to trimming and J lost 5 bases; unmatched junction nucleotides: 0. The CDR3 sequence is 11 residues long. Per germline, CDR1 MNHEY and CDR2 SVGAGI. The CDR3 bases are TGTGCCAGCAGGACAGGGTATGGCTACACCTTC. Translated: CASRTGYGYTF.

This clone occurred a few times. V and J are TRBV4-3 and TRBJ2-3; 9 bases agree with TRBD2. The J segment lost 3 bases and the V segment lost 1 base, leaving 5 bases of the junction unmatched. The CDR3 consists of 16 residues. Germline CDR1 and CDR2: LGHNA and YSLEER. The CDR3 sequence is CASSQGRTSGTDTQYF. The CDR3, as DNA: TGCGCCAGCAGCCAAGGTAGAACTAGCGGGACAGATACGCAGTATTTT.

This clone was seen only once. This rearrangement joins TRBV20-1 to TRBJ2-5; TRBD2 agrees at 8 bases. The CDR3 is made up of 14 amino acids. Germline loops: CDR1 DFQATT, CDR2 SNEGSKA (reference sequence). V shed 3 bases, J shed 4 bases, and the junction held 7 bases outside the gene matches. The CDR3 DNA reads TGCAGTGCTAGTTTCGGGACTAGTGTAGAGACCCAGTACTTC. Its protein product is CSASFGTSVETQYF.

The genes are TRBV28 and TRBJ2-1; possible D gene TRBD2, 6 bases. Germline CDR1 is MDHEN and CDR2 is SYDVKM. This CDR3 is built from 14 residues. Trimming pared 3 bases from V and 4 bases from J, leaving 10 bases between. CDR3 bases: TGTGCCAGCAGTTTTTGGGGGGAATACAATGAGCAGTTCTTC. It yields the protein CASSFWGEYNEQFF.